This T cell receptor (beta chain) was observed in a study of T cell responses to AZD1222 COVID-19 vaccine (dated by TCRdb to about 2021). A note on the overall study: A total of 230 to 250 trial participants underwent TCR sequencing, of whom about 200 received two doses of AZD1222 and about 26 received two doses of the MenACWY control vaccine. Trial participants were enrolled into age subgroups of 18-55, 56-69 and 70-plus years, which contained approximately 150, 30 and 60 TCR-sequenced participants, respectively. General conclusions and limits of the study: Conclusions about previously exposed vaccinees are limited, since just 5 to 7 AZD1222 recipients were seropositive for SARS-CoV-2 at baseline. Because no samples from the day 14 peak response were available, repertoires could be characterized only after the peak T cell response. Vaccine-associated CD4 TCRs spanned the whole spike protein, with dominant responses in regions 160-218 and 743-854. Reportedly, almost half of the unique spike-specific TCRs recognized epitopes lying outside the regions that are mutated in the B.1.351 and B.1.1.7 variants. A significant rise in spike-specific TCR breadth and depth was observed after two AZD1222 doses relative to day 0 and relative to MenACWY recipients. In the small 56-69-year group, the increase in depth fell short of significance, most likely because of low power. Most participants were white British and females outnumbered males, and the authors suggested that clonal diversity may have been underestimated.

Unmatched junction bases come to 11, with V trimmed by 4 bases and J by 4 bases. The CDR1 and CDR2 encoded by the germline V gene are LGHNA and YSLEER. The CDR3, cysteine through phenylalanine, is 17 amino acids long. Only the CDR3 region is kept as DNA, spanning 51 bases read in frame from base 1. Taken with the paper, the label for time point translates to: about 28 days (+/-7) after the second vaccine dose. Because spike-specific TCR depth and breadth did not differ between the two schedules, AZD1222 recipients who got a second dose at roughly 4 weeks were pooled with those who got a second dose at roughly 12 weeks. Vaccinee samples were obtained from the UK trials COV001 and COV002, which included a single-blind randomized controlled phase 2/3 trial of AZD1222 (ChAdOx1 nCoV-19) in healthy adults. Trial participant PBMC samples were collected at day 0 and day 28 after the second dose for TCRbeta chain sequencing.

This clone was picked up one time. Its antigen has not been determined. Qualities for individual bases were not recorded, and no much larger clone is one base off. The CDR3 regions of human TCRbeta chains were analyzed by immunosequencing. The original methods were these. TCRs in the repertoires were compared against a reference library of SARS-CoV-2-specific TCRs that had been generated with the MIRA antigen-specificity platform. Breadth was defined as the fraction of unique TCRs that were SARS-CoV-2-associated, and depth was defined as the fraction of total T cells that were SARS-CoV-2-associated. Using the MIRA data, each spike-specific TCR was mapped to the spike region that the TCR reacts to and placed in a CD4 or CD8 class. Log10-transformed breadth and depth values were compared by one-way ANOVA with Sidak's multiple comparisons tests. Not all clones reach the TCRdb copy of this immuneACCESS table, which keeps in-frame sequences only. Checked studies attribute under half of the gap to unresolved V genes and leave the rest unexplained. The V and J calls and the clone size are those of that table, but D and trimming were determined from the DNA. This sample comprises roughly 120,000 clones, 88% of them detected only once. Clones ranked in the top ten supply around 3.8% of the sample.

The receptor chain draws on TRBV4-3 and TRBJ2-3; the junction holds 10 bases that match TRBD2. This specimen was peripheral blood, taken 28 days after the second AZD1222 dose. The source is an adult who received the AZD1222 COVID-19 vaccine. CDR3 loop: CASSRMPSGGAPDTQYF. The DNA reads as follows: TGCGCCAGCAGCCGGATGCCCAGCGGGGGGGCCCCAGATACGCAGTATTTT.